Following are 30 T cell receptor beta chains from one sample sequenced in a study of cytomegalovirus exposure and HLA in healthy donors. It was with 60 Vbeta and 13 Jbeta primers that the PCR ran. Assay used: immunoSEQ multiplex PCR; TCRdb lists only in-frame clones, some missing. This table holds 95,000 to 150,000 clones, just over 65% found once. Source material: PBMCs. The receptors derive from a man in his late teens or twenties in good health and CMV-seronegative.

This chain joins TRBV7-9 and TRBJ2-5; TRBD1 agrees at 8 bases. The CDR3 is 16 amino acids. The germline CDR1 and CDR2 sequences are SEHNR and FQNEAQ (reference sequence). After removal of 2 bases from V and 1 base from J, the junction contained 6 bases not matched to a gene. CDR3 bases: TGTGCCAGCAGCTTACGGGGTGACAGGGGCCAAGAGACCCAGTACTTC. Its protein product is CASSLRGDRGQETQYF. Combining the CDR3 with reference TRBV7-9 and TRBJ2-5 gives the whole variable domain DTGVSQNPRHKITKRGQNVTFRCDPISEHNRLYWYRQTLGQGPEFLTYFQNEAQLEKSRLLSDRFSAERPKGSFSTLEIQRTEQGDSAMYLCASSLRGDRGQETQYFGPGTRLLVL.

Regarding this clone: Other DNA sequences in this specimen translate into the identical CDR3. CDR3 sequence: CASSPGQPYEQYF. CDR3 nucleotide sequence: TGTGCCAGCAGCCCAGGACAGCCCTACGAGCAGTACTTC. This chain uses TRBV28 with TRBJ2-7, with D maybe TRBD1 (6 bases). The CDR3 spans 13 residues. Per the germline V gene, CDR1 is MDHEN and CDR2 is SYDVKM. The V end was cut by 6 bases, the J end by 2 bases, with 11 bases between.

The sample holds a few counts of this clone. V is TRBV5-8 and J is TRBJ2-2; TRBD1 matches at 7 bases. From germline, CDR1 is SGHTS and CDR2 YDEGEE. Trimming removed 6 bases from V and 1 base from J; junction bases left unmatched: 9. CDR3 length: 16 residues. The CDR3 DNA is TGTGCCAGCAACACCGGGACAGTTATGAACACCGGGGAGCTGTTTTTT. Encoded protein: CASNTGTVMNTGELFF.

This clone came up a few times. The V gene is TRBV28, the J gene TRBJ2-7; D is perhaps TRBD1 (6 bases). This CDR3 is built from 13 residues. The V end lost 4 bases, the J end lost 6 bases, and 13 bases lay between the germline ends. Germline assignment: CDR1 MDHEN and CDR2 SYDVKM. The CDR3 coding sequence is TGTGCCAGCAGTTCAGGGGTTCTCCCCGAGCAGTACTTC. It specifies CASSSGVLPEQYF.

CDR3 sequence reads: CASSLGGLGAGTEAFF. The CDR3 nucleotides are TGCGCCAGCAGCTTGGGGGGATTGGGGGCTGGAACTGAAGCTTTCTTT. The rearrangement links TRBV5-1 to TRBJ1-1, with D possibly being TRBD1 (6 bases). Germline CDR1 SGHRS, CDR2 YFSETQ. The CDR3 spans 16 residues. Trimming stripped 0 bases from V and 5 bases from J, with 17 bases between. The whole variable domain, remainder taken from reference TRBV5-1 and TRBJ1-1, is KAGVTQTPRYLIKTRGQQVTLSCSPISGHRSVSWYQQTPGQGLQFLFEYFSETQRNKGNFPGRFSGRQFSNSRSEMNVSTLELGDSALYLCASSLGGLGAGTEAFFGQGTRLTVV.

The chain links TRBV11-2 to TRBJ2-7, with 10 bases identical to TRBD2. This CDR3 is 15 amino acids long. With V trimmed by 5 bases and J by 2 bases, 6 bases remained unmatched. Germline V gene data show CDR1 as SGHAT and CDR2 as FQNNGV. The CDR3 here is CASSPRTSGAYEQYF. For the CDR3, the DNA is TGTGCCAGCAGCCCCCGGACTAGCGGCGCCTACGAGCAGTACTTC.

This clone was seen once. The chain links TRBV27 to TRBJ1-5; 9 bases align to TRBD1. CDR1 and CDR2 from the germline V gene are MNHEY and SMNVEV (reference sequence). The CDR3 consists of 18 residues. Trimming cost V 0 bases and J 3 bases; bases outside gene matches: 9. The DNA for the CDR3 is TGTGCCAGCAGTTTATCGAAGGGGGGGACAGGGAACAATCAGCCCCAGCATTTT. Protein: CASSLSKGGTGNNQPQHF.

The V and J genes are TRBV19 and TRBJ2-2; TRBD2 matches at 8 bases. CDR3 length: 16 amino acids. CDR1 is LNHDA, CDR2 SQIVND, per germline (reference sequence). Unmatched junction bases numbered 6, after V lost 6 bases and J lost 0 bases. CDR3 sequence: CASRRKGLANTGELFF. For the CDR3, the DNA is TGTGCCAGTAGACGTAAGGGACTAGCGAACACCGGGGAGCTGTTTTTT.

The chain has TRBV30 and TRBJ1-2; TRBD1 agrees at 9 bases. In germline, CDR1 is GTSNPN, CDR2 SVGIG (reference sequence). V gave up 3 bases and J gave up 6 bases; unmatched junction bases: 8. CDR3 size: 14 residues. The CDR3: CAWSLKQGAHGYTF. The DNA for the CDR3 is TGTGCCTGGAGCCTGAAACAGGGGGCTCATGGCTACACCTTC. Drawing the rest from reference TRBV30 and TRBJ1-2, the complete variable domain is SQTIHQWPATLVQPVGSPLSLECTVEGTSNPNLYWYRQAAGRGLQLLFYSVGIGQISSEVPQNLSASRPQDRQFILSSKKLLLSDSGFYLCAWSLKQGAHGYTFGSGTRLTVV.

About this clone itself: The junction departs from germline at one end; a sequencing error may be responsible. CDR3 residues: CSSSFEGVGPFGNQPQHF. In DNA, the CDR3 is TGTTCCAGCAGCTTCGAGGGGGTTGGCCCTTTCGGCAATCAGCCCCAGCATTTT. The chain recombines TRBV7-9 with TRBJ1-5, with D maybe TRBD1 (6 bases). CDR1 is SEHNR, CDR2 FQNEAQ, per germline (reference sequence). The CDR3 totals 18 residues.

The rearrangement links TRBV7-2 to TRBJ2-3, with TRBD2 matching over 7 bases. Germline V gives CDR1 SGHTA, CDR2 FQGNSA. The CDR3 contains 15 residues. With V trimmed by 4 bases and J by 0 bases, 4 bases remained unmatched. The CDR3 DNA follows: TGTGCCAGCAGCTCATTTAGCGGGAGCACAGATACGCAGTATTTT. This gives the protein CASSSFSGSTDTQYF. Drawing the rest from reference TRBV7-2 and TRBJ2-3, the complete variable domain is GAGVSQSPSNKVTEKGKDVELRCDPISGHTALYWYRQSLGQGLEFLIYFQGNSAPDKSGLPSDRFSAERTGGSVSTLTIQRTQQEDSAVYLCASSSFSGSTDTQYFGPGTRLTVL.

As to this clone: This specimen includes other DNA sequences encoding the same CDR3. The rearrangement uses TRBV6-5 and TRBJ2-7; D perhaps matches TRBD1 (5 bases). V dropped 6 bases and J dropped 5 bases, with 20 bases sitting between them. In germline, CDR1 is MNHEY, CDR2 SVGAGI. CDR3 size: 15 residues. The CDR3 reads CASSPGSRAGHEQYF. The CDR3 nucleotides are TGTGCCAGCAGCCCAGGGTCCAGGGCTGGCCACGAGCAGTACTTC.

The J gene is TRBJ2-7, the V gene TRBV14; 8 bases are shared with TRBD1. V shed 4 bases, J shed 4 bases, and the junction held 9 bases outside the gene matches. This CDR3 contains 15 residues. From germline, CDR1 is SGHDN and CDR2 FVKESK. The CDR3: CASSPRQGFRYEQYF. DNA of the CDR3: TGTGCCAGCAGCCCCCGACAGGGGTTCCGTTACGAGCAGTACTTC.

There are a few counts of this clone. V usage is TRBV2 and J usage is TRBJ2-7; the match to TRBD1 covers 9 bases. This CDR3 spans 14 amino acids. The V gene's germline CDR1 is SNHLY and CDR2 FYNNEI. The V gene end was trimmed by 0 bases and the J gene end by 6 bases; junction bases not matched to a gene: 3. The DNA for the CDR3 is TGTGCCAGCAGTGAAGCGGGGACAGGGCTCGAGCAGTACTTC. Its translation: CASSEAGTGLEQYF. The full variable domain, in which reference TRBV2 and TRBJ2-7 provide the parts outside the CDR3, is EPEVTQTPSHQVTQMGQEVILRCVPISNHLYFYWYRQILGQKVEFLVSFYNNEISEKSEIFDDQFSVERPDGSNFTLKIRSTKLEDSAMYFCASSEAGTGLEQYFGPGTRLTVT.

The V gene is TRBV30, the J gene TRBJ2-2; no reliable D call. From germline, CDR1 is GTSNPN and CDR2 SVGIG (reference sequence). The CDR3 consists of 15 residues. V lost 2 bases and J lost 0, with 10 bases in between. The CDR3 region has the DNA TGTGCCTGGAGTTCGAGTCCTTCGAACACCGGGGAGCTGTTTTTT. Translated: CAWSSSPSNTGELFF.

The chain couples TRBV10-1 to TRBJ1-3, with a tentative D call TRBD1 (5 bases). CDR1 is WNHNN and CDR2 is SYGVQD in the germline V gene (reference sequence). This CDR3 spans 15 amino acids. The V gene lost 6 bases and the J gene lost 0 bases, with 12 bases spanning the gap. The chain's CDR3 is CASRVKGSSGNTIYF. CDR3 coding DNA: TGCGCCAGCAGGGTGAAGGGGTCCTCTGGAAACACCATATATTTT.

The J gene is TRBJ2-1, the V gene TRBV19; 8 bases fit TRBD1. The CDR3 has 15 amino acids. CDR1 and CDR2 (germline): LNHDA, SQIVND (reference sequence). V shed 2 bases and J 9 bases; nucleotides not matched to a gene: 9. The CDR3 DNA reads TGTGCCAGTAGTATATTCAGGGGGCCAAAGAGTGAGCAGTTCTTC. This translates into CASSIFRGPKSEQFF.

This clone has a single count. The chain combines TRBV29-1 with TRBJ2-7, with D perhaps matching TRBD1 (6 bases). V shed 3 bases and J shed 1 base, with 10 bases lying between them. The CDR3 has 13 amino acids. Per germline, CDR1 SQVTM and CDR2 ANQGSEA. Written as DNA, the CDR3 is TGCAGCGTTGAGACAGGATCATCCTACGAGCAGTACTTC. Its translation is CSVETGSSYEQYF.

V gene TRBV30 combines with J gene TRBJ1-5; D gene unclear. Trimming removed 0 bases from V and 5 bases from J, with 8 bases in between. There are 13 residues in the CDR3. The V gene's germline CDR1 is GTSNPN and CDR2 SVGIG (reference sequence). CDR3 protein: CAWSVDTDQPQHF. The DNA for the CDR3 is TGTGCCTGGAGTGTAGACACCGATCAGCCCCAGCATTTT.

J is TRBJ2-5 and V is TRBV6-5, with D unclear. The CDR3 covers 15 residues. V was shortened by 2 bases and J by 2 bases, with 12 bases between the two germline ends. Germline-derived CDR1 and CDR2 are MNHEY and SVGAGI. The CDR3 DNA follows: TGTGCCAGCAGTTACACCCGCGGCTATCAAGAGACCCAGTACTTC. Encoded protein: CASSYTRGYQETQYF.

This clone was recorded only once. The CDR3 nucleotides are TGTGCCAGCAGCTTAGTAAGGGCAGGGGAGCACGAGCAGTACTTC. Residues: CASSLVRAGEHEQYF. The chain employs TRBV13 and TRBJ2-7, with D perhaps TRBD1 (6 bases). CDR3 length equals 15 residues. Germline assignment: CDR1 PRHDT and CDR2 FYEKMQ (reference sequence). The V gene lost 1 base and the J gene lost 5 bases, with 15 bases spanning the gap. The full variable domain, its missing parts supplied by reference TRBV13 and TRBJ2-7, is AAGVIQSPRHLIKEKRETATLKCYPIPRHDTVYWYQQGPGQDPQFLISFYEKMQSDKGSIPDRFSAQQFSDYHSELNMSSLELGDSALYFCASSLVRAGEHEQYFGPGTRLTVT.

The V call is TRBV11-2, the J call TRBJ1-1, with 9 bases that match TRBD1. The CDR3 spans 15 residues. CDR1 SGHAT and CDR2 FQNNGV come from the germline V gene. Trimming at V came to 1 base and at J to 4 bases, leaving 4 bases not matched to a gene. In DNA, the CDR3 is TGTGCCAGCAGCTTAGTGGGACAGGGTGGCACTGAAGCTTTCTTT. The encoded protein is CASSLVGQGGTEAFF.

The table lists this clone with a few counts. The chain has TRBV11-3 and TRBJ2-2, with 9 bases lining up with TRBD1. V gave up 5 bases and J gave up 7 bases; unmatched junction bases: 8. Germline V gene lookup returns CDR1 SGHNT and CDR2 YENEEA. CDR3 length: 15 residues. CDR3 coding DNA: TGTGCCAGCAGCCGCCGACAGGGGGGGATCGGGGAGCTGTTTTTT. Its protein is CASSRRQGGIGELFF.

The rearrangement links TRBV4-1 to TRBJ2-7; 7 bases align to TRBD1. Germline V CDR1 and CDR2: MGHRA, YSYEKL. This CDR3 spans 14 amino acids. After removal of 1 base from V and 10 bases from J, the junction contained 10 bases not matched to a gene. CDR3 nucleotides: TGCGCCAGCAGCCAAGCCCCCGACAGGGCTGATCAGTACTTC. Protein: CASSQAPDRADQYF.

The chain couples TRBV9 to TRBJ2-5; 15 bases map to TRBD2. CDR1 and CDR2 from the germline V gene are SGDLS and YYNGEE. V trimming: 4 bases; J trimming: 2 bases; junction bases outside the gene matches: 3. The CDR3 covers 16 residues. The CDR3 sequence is CASSTGTSGGQETQYF. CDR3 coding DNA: TGTGCCAGCAGCACGGGGACTAGCGGGGGGCAAGAGACCCAGTACTTC.

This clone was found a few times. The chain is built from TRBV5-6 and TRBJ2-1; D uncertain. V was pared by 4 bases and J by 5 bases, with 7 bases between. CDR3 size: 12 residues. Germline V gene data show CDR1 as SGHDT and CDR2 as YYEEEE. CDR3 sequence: CASSPPDNEQFF. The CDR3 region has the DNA TGTGCCAGCAGCCCCCCGGACAATGAGCAGTTCTTC. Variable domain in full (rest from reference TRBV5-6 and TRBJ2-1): DAGVTQSPTHLIKTRGQQVTLRCSPKSGHDTVSWYQQALGQGPQFIFQYYEEEERQRGNFPDRFSGHQFPNYSSELNVNALLLGDSALYLCASSPPDNEQFFGPGTRLTVL.

The CDR3 coding sequence is TGTGCCAGCAGCTTACCCCAACGGGGGGTGCAGTTCTTC. Residues: CASSLPQRGVQFF. This rearrangement joins TRBV7-3 to TRBJ2-1, with 7 bases fitting TRBD2. Germline trimming cut 2 bases from V and 12 bases from J; bases unmatched to any gene: 7. The germline V gene encodes CDR1 SGHTA and CDR2 FQGTGA. The CDR3 loop spans 13 amino acids.

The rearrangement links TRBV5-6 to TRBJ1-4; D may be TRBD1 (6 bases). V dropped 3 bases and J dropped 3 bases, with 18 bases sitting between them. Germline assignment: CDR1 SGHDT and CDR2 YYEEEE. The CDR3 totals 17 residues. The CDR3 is CASSWFGGGAPNEKLFF. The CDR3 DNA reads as TGTGCCAGCAGCTGGTTCGGAGGGGGGGCCCCTAATGAAAAACTGTTTTTT.

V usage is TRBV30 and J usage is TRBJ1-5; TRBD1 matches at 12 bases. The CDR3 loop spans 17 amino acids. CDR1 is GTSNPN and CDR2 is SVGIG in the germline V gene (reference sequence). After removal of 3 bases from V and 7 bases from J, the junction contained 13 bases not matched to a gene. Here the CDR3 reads CAWSAPGQGAFGQPQHF. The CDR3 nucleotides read TGTGCCTGGAGCGCGCCGGGACAGGGGGCATTTGGGCAGCCCCAGCATTTT.

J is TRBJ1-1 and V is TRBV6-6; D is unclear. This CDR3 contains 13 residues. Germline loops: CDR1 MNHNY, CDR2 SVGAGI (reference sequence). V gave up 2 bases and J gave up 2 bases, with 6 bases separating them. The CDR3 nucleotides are TGTGCCAGCAGTTACCCCCTAAACACTGAAGCTTTCTTT. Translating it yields CASSYPLNTEAFF.